A single sample gave rise to the 30 T cell receptor beta chains below, sequenced in a study of T cell responses to AZD1222 COVID-19 vaccine. Profiled with immunoSEQ multiplex PCR; TCRdb holds only in-frame clones, not every one. The sample has 170,000 or so clones, 90% seen once. The specimen was peripheral blood, collected on day 0 of AZD1222 vaccination. The receptors stem from an adult in good health.

The gene calls are TRBV18 and TRBJ2-7; maybe TRBD1 (5 bases). Trimming pared 0 bases from V and 3 bases from J, leaving 9 bases between. The CDR3 spans 14 residues. Per the germline V gene, CDR1 is KGHSH and CDR2 is LQKENI. The CDR3 DNA follows: TGTGCCAGCTCACCACCGCCAGGGAACTACGAGCAGTACTTC. It specifies CASSPPPGNYEQYF.

A note on this clone: An end of the junction differs from the germline gene, which may be a read error. The V and J genes are TRBV6-2 or TRBV6-3 and TRBJ2-7; D assignment may be TRBD1 or TRBD2 (7 bases each). The V gene's germline CDR1 is MNHEY and CDR2 SVGEGT. CDR3 length: 12 residues. Written as DNA, the CDR3 is TGTGCCTGCAGCGGGACAGTCTACGAGCAGTACTTC. Protein: CACSGTVYEQYF.

This chain uses TRBV9 with TRBJ2-2, with 8 bases aligning to TRBD1. Germline lookup yields CDR1 SGDLS and CDR2 YYNGEE. This CDR3 comprises 17 residues. V was clipped by 0 bases and J by 2 bases; unmatched bases: 6. CDR3 in DNA: TGTGCCAGCAGCGTAGGGGCAGGGGGCCTTAACACCGGGGAGCTGTTTTTT. Its translation: CASSVGAGGLNTGELFF.

This chain links TRBV2 with TRBJ1-1; D perhaps matches TRBD1 (6 bases). V was pared by 3 bases and J by 6 bases, with 20 bases between. The CDR3 has 16 residues. CDR1 SNHLY and CDR2 FYNNEI come from the germline V gene. The CDR3 sequence: CASSESGAGVGPEAFF. CDR3 bases: TGTGCCAGCAGTGAGAGCGGGGCAGGGGTAGGGCCTGAAGCTTTCTTT.

The J gene is TRBJ2-3, the V gene TRBV9, with TRBD2 identical over 8 bases. The V and J ends lost 4 bases and 6 bases, in that order; junction bases with no gene match: 13. The CDR3 runs to 16 residues. Germline values: CDR1 SGDLS, CDR2 YYNGEE. CDR3 bases: TGTGCCAGCAGCTCCGGGGGGGGGCTGGGGCAGGATACGCAGTATTTT. Amino acids: CASSSGGGLGQDTQYF.

This chain links TRBV7-8 with TRBJ1-3; D ambiguous. Germline V lookup: CDR1 SGHVS, CDR2 FQNEAQ. Trimming removed 1 base at V and 0 bases at J, with 7 bases between. The CDR3 is 15 residues long. The CDR3: CASSLVGLSGNTIYF. CDR3 nucleotides: TGTGCCAGCAGCTTAGTAGGACTCTCTGGAAACACCATATATTTT. The variable domain in full, with the rest retrieved from reference TRBV7-8 and TRBJ1-3, is GAGVSQSPRYKVAKRGQDVALRCDPISGHVSLFWYQQALGQGPEFLTYFQNEAQLDKSGLPSDRFFAERPEGSVSTLKIQRTQQEDSAVYLCASSLVGLSGNTIYFGEGSWLTVV.

This chain joins TRBV6-5 and TRBJ1-1; tentative D call: TRBD1 (5 bases). Trimming pared 7 bases from V and 7 bases from J, leaving 22 bases between. Germline V CDR1 and CDR2: MNHEY, SVGAGI. The CDR3 loop spans 15 amino acids. The CDR3 is CASIRLGPDGGEAFF. CDR3 in DNA: TGTGCCAGCATTCGCCTTGGACCCGATGGGGGTGAAGCTTTCTTT.

The chain carries TRBV5-8 and TRBJ2-5; TRBD2 might be the D (6 bases). CDR1 and CDR2 (germline): SGHTS, YDEGEE. The CDR3 loop spans 14 amino acids. Trimming shortened V by 8 bases and J by 3 bases, and 17 bases separated the two germline ends. In DNA, the CDR3 is TGTGCCAGTTCTTGGGCGGGACTTAAAGAGACCCAGTACTTC. Its translation: CASSWAGLKETQYF.

The chain uses TRBV3-1 (or the pseudogene TRBV3-2) and TRBJ2-7; D uncertain. The V end lost 0 bases, the J end lost 7 bases, and 22 bases lay between the germline ends. Germline loops: CDR1 LGHDT, CDR2 YNNKEL (reference sequence). This CDR3 is 17 amino acids long. The CDR3 DNA reads TGTGCCAGCAGCCAAGAAGCCGGACGGCGCGGAATTGGAGAGCAGTACTTC. Protein product: CASSQEAGRRGIGEQYF.

The chain couples TRBV5-4 to TRBJ1-2; possibly TRBD1 for D (5 bases). The CDR3 extends over 16 amino acids. Per germline, CDR1 SGHNT and CDR2 YYREEE (reference sequence). The germline V and J ends were trimmed by 4 bases and 2 bases, with 18 bases remaining between them. The chain's CDR3 is CASSLSGGTLNYGYTF. CDR3 sequence (DNA): TGTGCCAGCAGCCTCTCTGGGGGGACTTTAAACTATGGCTACACCTTC.

V usage is TRBV3-1 (or the pseudogene TRBV3-2) and J usage is TRBJ2-1; D not certain. Germline-derived CDR1 and CDR2 are LGHDT and YNNKEL (reference sequence). The V end was cut by 1 base, the J end by 7 bases, with 14 bases between. The CDR3 length is 15 residues. CDR3 region: CASSQVVVDRNEQFF. The CDR3 DNA reads as TGTGCCAGCAGCCAAGTGGTGGTAGATAGGAATGAGCAGTTCTTC.

This sequence joins TRBV29-1 and TRBJ1-1; the D gene is possibly TRBD1 (5 bases). Germline V gene data show CDR1 as SQVTM and CDR2 as ANQGSEA. The CDR3 contains 14 residues. The V gene lost 3 bases and the J gene lost 4 bases, with 15 bases spanning the gap. The CDR3 region is CSVEGRVSATEAFF. DNA for the CDR3: TGCAGCGTTGAGGGCAGGGTGAGTGCCACTGAAGCTTTCTTT.

This chain connects TRBV6-4 to TRBJ2-1; 8 nucleotides agree with TRBD2. The length of the CDR3 is 15 residues. The V and J ends lost 4 bases and 2 bases, in that order; junction bases with no gene match: 4. Germline assignment: CDR1 MRHNA and CDR2 SNTAGT. The CDR3 is CASSVTSGTYNEQFF. In DNA, the CDR3 is TGTGCCAGCAGTGTAACTAGCGGTACCTACAATGAGCAGTTCTTC.

This chain joins TRBV11-2 and TRBJ2-1, with D possibly being TRBD1 (5 bases). The CDR3 is 13 amino acids. Trimming took 1 base from V and 9 from J, leaving 10 bases between them. Germline values: CDR1 SGHAT, CDR2 FQNNGV. The CDR3 loop reads CASSLGGRFEQFF. The CDR3 DNA sequence: TGTGCCAGCAGCTTAGGGGGCAGATTTGAGCAGTTCTTC.

This chain joins TRBV5-1 and TRBJ1-6, with 9 bases identical to TRBD1. V lost 4 bases and J lost 0; bases outside the gene matches: 5. The CDR3 loop spans 17 amino acids. In germline, CDR1 is SGHRS, CDR2 YFSETQ. In DNA, the CDR3 is TGCGCCAGCAGCGGGGGGACAGGGAACTCCTATAATTCACCCCTCCACTTT. Its translation is CASSGGTGNSYNSPLHF.

V and J are TRBV7-3 and TRBJ2-1; 7 bases line up with TRBD2. The CDR3 runs 14 residues. The germline V gene encodes CDR1 SGHTA and CDR2 FQGTGA. The ends lost 2 bases at V and 7 bases at J; junction bases unmatched: 5. CDR3 DNA sequence: TGTGCCAGCAGCTTAGGACTAGACCCAAATGAGCAGTTCTTC. Translated, it gives CASSLGLDPNEQFF.

The DNA of the CDR3 is TGTGCCAGCAGCCAAAACAACAGGTTAACACCCCTCCACTTT. This encodes CASSQNNRLTPLHF. The chain employs TRBV11-1 and TRBJ1-6; TRBD1 might be the D (5 bases). The CDR3 spans 14 residues. Per germline, CDR1 SGHAT and CDR2 FQDESV (reference sequence). V lost 5 bases to trimming and J lost 11 bases, with 16 bases between them.

This clone has a handful of counts. The rearrangement joins TRBV28 to TRBJ1-2; 7 positions agree with TRBD1. From germline, CDR1 is MDHEN and CDR2 SYDVKM. The V gene end was trimmed by 2 bases and the J gene end by 5 bases; junction bases not matched to a gene: 5. The CDR3 is 14 amino acids. The CDR3 DNA reads as TGTGCCAGCAGTTTAGGGACAGCCGTTTATGGCTACACCTTC. Its translation is CASSLGTAVYGYTF.

This rearrangement joins TRBV7-9 to TRBJ1-2; D is unresolved. The V gene's germline CDR1 is SEHNR and CDR2 FQNEAQ (reference sequence). V lost 1 base and J lost 8, with 8 bases in between. The CDR3 is 12 residues long. The chain's CDR3 is CASSLESWGYTF. The CDR3 DNA sequence: TGTGCCAGCAGCTTAGAGAGCTGGGGCTACACCTTC.

This chain joins TRBV6-5 and TRBJ1-1; the D is unclear. V shed 4 bases and J shed 7 bases, with 16 bases lying between them. Germline assignment: CDR1 MNHEY and CDR2 SVGAGI. The CDR3 runs 14 residues. The CDR3 DNA sequence: TGTGCCAGCAGTTCTTTCTCGACGGCATATGAAGCTTTCTTT. It is translated as CASSSFSTAYEAFF.

CDR3 bases: TGCGCCAGCAGCCAGACAGGGGAAAATGAGCAGTTCTTC. Translating it yields CASSQTGENEQFF. The J gene is TRBJ2-1, the V gene TRBV4-3; 8 bases map to TRBD1. Germline lookup yields CDR1 LGHNA and CDR2 YSLEER. The CDR3 contains 13 residues. The V segment lost 3 bases and the J segment 7 bases; nucleotides outside the gene matches: 2.

The V gene is TRBV27, the J gene TRBJ1-1; D ambiguous. This CDR3 comprises 14 residues. Germline CDR1 MNHEY, CDR2 SMNVEV (reference sequence). With 6 bases removed from V and 5 bases from J, the gap between germline ends came to 16 bases. The CDR3 loop is CASSDWFGPTEAFF. Written as DNA, the CDR3 is TGTGCCAGCAGCGATTGGTTCGGGCCGACTGAAGCTTTCTTT.

This clone was observed a handful of times. The gene calls are TRBV21-1 and TRBJ2-3; TRBD1 is the table's D call, not checked against the DNA. TRBV21-1 is designated a pseudogene. This CDR3 is 13 amino acids long. CDR3 sequence (DNA): TGTGCCAGCAGCTCTCTGACAGGGAATACGCAGTATTTT. This translates into CASSSLTGNTQYF.

The CDR3 is CASSSLAGANVLTF. The CDR3 DNA sequence: TGTGCCAGCAGTTCCTTGGCCGGGGCCAACGTCCTGACTTTC. The J gene is TRBJ2-6, the V gene TRBV27, with D uncertain. Trimming pared 4 bases from V and 4 bases from J, leaving 8 bases between. The V gene's germline CDR1 is MNHEY and CDR2 SMNVEV (reference sequence). This CDR3 comprises 14 residues.

This chain joins TRBV5-1 and TRBJ1-2, with D uncertain. V shed 0 bases and J shed 6 bases, with 3 bases lying between them. CDR3 length: 11 residues. Per germline, CDR1 SGHRS and CDR2 YFSETQ. CDR3 in DNA: TGCGCCAGCAGCTTGGCCGATGGCTACACCTTC. Protein sequence: CASSLADGYTF.

The chain joins TRBV6-6 to TRBJ2-1; possibly TRBD1 or TRBD2 for D (5 bases each). Trimming stripped 7 bases from V and 5 bases from J, with 18 bases between. This CDR3 spans 15 amino acids. CDR1 is MNHNY, CDR2 SVGAGI, per germline (reference sequence). This CDR3 is CASTPPGRLNNEQFF. The CDR3, as DNA: TGTGCCAGCACCCCCCCGGGGCGGCTAAACAATGAGCAGTTCTTC.

This clone was recorded only once. This sequence joins TRBV25-1 and TRBJ2-5; TRBD2 is a possible D gene (5 bases). V lost 1 base and J 2 bases, leaving 8 bases between the germline ends. CDR1 is MGHDK, CDR2 SYGVNS, per germline. The length of the CDR3 is 14 residues. In DNA form, the CDR3 reads TGTGCCAGCAGTGAATGGAGGATACAAGAGACCCAGTACTTC. Protein product: CASSEWRIQETQYF.

The V gene is TRBV27, the J gene TRBJ2-1; perhaps TRBD1 as D (5 bases). CDR3 length: 16 amino acids. V dropped 5 bases and J dropped 0 bases, with 14 bases sitting between them. Germline V gene data show CDR1 as MNHEY and CDR2 as SMNVEV (reference sequence). The chain's CDR3 is CASSKRGLSSYNEQFF. CDR3 DNA sequence: TGTGCCAGCAGTAAAAGGGGCCTGAGCTCCTACAATGAGCAGTTCTTC.

This chain links TRBV18 with TRBJ1-3; no clear D. V dropped 6 bases and J dropped 2 bases, with 17 bases sitting between them. The germline gives CDR1 KGHSH, CDR2 LQKENI. CDR3 length equals 16 residues. The CDR3 region is CASSIARVDTGNTIYF. CDR3 DNA sequence: TGTGCCAGCTCTATAGCACGGGTCGACACTGGAAACACCATATATTTT. The variable domain in full, completed from reference TRBV18 and TRBJ1-3, reads NAGVMQNPRHLVRRRGQEARLRCSPMKGHSHVYWYRQLPEEGLKFMVYLQKENIIDESGMPKERFSAEFPKEGPSILRIQQVVRGDSAAYFCASSIARVDTGNTIYFGEGSWLTVV.

The chain combines TRBV19 with TRBJ1-6, with 8 bases fitting TRBD1. The CDR3 consists of 16 residues. V was clipped by 5 bases and J by 6 bases; unmatched bases: 9. Germline assignment: CDR1 LNHDA and CDR2 SQIVND (reference sequence). The CDR3 region has the DNA TGTGCCAGTAGTGTGCTAGGACAGGGTGGTAATTCACCCCTCCACTTT. Amino acid sequence: CASSVLGQGGNSPLHF.